The 24 T cell receptor beta chains in this list originate from one sample, sequenced in a study of human thymus T cells. The thymus tissue came from resections taken during corrective heart surgery. Using immunoSEQ multiplex PCR, the repertoire was profiled, and TCRdb retains in-frame clones only, with some absent. The data hold roughly 77,000 clones, with 90% to 95% observed a single time. Sequenced material: thymus tissue. These TCRs come from a girl less than two years old with a congenital heart defect but otherwise immunologically healthy.

V and J are TRBV7-6 and TRBJ2-6, with D unresolved. The CDR3 runs 20 residues. V lost 6 bases and J 0 bases, leaving 24 bases between the germline ends. Germline V lookup: CDR1 SGHVS, CDR2 FNYEAQ. The CDR3 sequence: CASSPNRGQSTTSGANVLTF. The DNA of the CDR3 is TGTGCCAGCAGTCCAAACCGTGGGCAGTCAACTACCTCTGGGGCCAACGTCCTGACTTTC.

The chain recombines TRBV25-1 with TRBJ2-5; no definite D call. Looked up from germline, CDR1 is MGHDK and CDR2 is SYGVNS. Trimming shortened V by 4 bases and J by 5 bases, and 11 bases separated the two germline ends. The CDR3 spans 13 residues. In DNA, the CDR3 is TGTGCCAGCAGTGGAGCCCGTCGGGAGACCCAGTACTTC. It yields the protein CASSGARRETQYF.

In its sample, this clone was seen once. The chain couples TRBV7-9 to TRBJ2-7, with 7 bases fitting TRBD1. CDR3 length equals 15 residues. Trimming took 5 bases from V and 1 from J; bases not matched to a gene: 8. Germline CDR1 is SEHNR and CDR2 is FQNEAQ (reference sequence). CDR3 residues: CASSLRDRESYEQYF. DNA of the CDR3: TGTGCCAGCAGCCTCCGGGACAGAGAATCCTACGAGCAGTACTTC. Full variable domain (outside the CDR3, taken from reference TRBV7-9 and TRBJ2-7): DTGVSQNPRHKITKRGQNVTFRCDPISEHNRLYWYRQTLGQGPEFLTYFQNEAQLEKSRLLSDRFSAERPKGSFSTLEIQRTEQGDSAMYLCASSLRDRESYEQYFGPGTRLTVT.

The chain recombines TRBV5-1 with TRBJ1-2; TRBD1 is a possible D gene (5 bases). CDR3 length equals 15 residues. Trimming took 0 bases from V and 6 from J, leaving 15 bases between them. Germline CDR1 is SGHRS and CDR2 is YFSETQ. The CDR3 DNA is TGCGCCAGCAGCTTGGCCTGGGGACGACGGAATGGCTACACCTTC. Translated: CASSLAWGRRNGYTF.

The genes are TRBV15 and TRBJ2-7, with TRBD1 identical over 9 bases. Germline V gives CDR1 LNHNV, CDR2 YYDKDF (reference sequence). V gave up 5 bases and J gave up 2 bases; unmatched junction bases: 4. The CDR3 covers 14 residues. The CDR3 DNA sequence: TGTGCCACCAGCTTAGGGACAGGGACCTACGAGCAGTACTTC. It encodes CATSLGTGTYEQYF.

The V call is TRBV5-1, the J call TRBJ2-7; 10 bases line up with TRBD1. This CDR3 has 14 residues. Per germline, CDR1 SGHRS and CDR2 YFSETQ. V lost 3 bases to trimming and J lost 1 base; unmatched junction nucleotides: 1. For the CDR3, the DNA is TGCGCCAGCAGCTGGGACAGGGGTTCCTACGAGCAGTACTTC. This codes for CASSWDRGSYEQYF. Supplemented by reference TRBV5-1 and TRBJ2-7, the full variable domain reads KAGVTQTPRYLIKTRGQQVTLSCSPISGHRSVSWYQQTPGQGLQFLFEYFSETQRNKGNFPGRFSGRQFSNSRSEMNVSTLELGDSALYLCASSWDRGSYEQYFGPGTRLTVT.

This sequence joins TRBV29-1 and TRBJ1-1; maybe TRBD1 (5 bases). The CDR3 length is 13 residues. V gave up 7 bases and J gave up 7 bases, with 19 bases separating them. CDR1 and CDR2 from the germline V gene are SQVTM and ANQGSEA. CDR3 amino acids: CSAHPDAGREAFF. CDR3 coding DNA: TGCAGCGCCCACCCCGACGCAGGGCGTGAAGCTTTCTTT. Supplemented by reference TRBV29-1 and TRBJ1-1, the full variable domain reads SAVISQKPSRDICQRGTSLTIQCQVDSQVTMMFWYRQQPGQSLTLIATANQGSEATYESGFVIDKFPISRPNLTFSTLTVSNMSPEDSSIYLCSAHPDAGREAFFGQGTRLTVV.

This chain links TRBV6-1 with TRBJ2-5; D gene ambiguous. Trimming left V 0 bases short and J 5 bases short, with 10 bases between. Germline values: CDR1 MNHNS, CDR2 SASEGT. This CDR3 has 14 residues. The CDR3 DNA is TGTGCCAGCAGTGAAGCCAAGCGTGGGGAGACCCAGTACTTC. Its translation: CASSEAKRGETQYF.

V gene TRBV25-1 combines with J gene TRBJ2-7; D is unresolved. Germline V lookup: CDR1 MGHDK, CDR2 SYGVNS. The CDR3 runs 13 residues. V was shortened by 1 base and J by 3 bases, with 7 bases between the two germline ends. In DNA, the CDR3 is TGTGCCAGCAGTGAATCCCCCATCTACGAGCAGTACTTC. Amino acids: CASSESPIYEQYF.

The rearrangement uses TRBV7-2 and TRBJ2-7, with D possibly TRBD1 on 6 matching bases. The CDR3 loop spans 14 amino acids. The V gene's germline CDR1 is SGHTA and CDR2 FQGNSA. Trimming shortened V by 3 bases and J by 6 bases, and 15 bases separated the two germline ends. The CDR3 here is CASSFRDNRAEQYF. Written as DNA, the CDR3 is TGTGCCAGCAGCTTCCGGGACAACAGGGCCGAGCAGTACTTC.

The chain carries TRBV28 and TRBJ2-6, with D possibly being TRBD2 (5 bases). The V end lost 6 bases, the J end lost 0 bases, and 12 bases lay between the germline ends. The CDR3 consists of 16 residues. CDR1 MDHEN and CDR2 SYDVKM come from the germline V gene. CDR3: CASSPRDSSGANVLTF. CDR3 coding DNA: TGTGCCAGCAGCCCCCGGGATAGCTCTGGGGCCAACGTCCTGACTTTC.

V usage is TRBV7-2 and J usage is TRBJ2-5, with D perhaps TRBD1 or TRBD2 (5 bases each). Germline V gene data show CDR1 as SGHTA and CDR2 as FQGNSA. V was cut by 3 bases and J by 1 base, with 18 bases left in between. The CDR3 contains 17 residues. The CDR3 nucleotides are TGTGCCAGCAGCTTTTTGGGACGCCCGATGGTCCAAGAGACCCAGTACTTC. Residues: CASSFLGRPMVQETQYF.

This rearrangement joins TRBV4-1 to TRBJ2-1; 8 bases agree with TRBD2. Germline loops: CDR1 MGHRA, CDR2 YSYEKL. There are 19 residues in the CDR3. V shed 8 bases, J shed 5 bases, and the junction held 23 bases outside the gene matches. Written as DNA, the CDR3 is TGCGCCAGCTCCTACACCCCCCCGAAGTGGCGGGAGGCCCACAATGAGCAGTTCTTC. Translating it yields CASSYTPPKWREAHNEQFF.

The rearrangement links TRBV21-1 to TRBJ1-3; the table's TRBD1 call for D was not verified on the DNA. TRBV21-1 is a listed pseudogene. The CDR3 spans 15 residues. The CDR3 nucleotides read TGTGCCAGCAGCAAAGACAGGGTATCGGGAAACACCATATATTTT. Translated: CASSKDRVSGNTIYF.

The rearrangement uses TRBV15 and TRBJ2-7; 9 nucleotides align to TRBD2. J gave up 6 bases and V 1 base, and 10 bases lay outside the gene matches. Germline V gene sequence: CDR1 LNHNV, CDR2 YYDKDF (reference sequence). The CDR3 is made up of 16 amino acids. CDR3 in DNA: TGTGCCACCAGCAGAGTTGTGACTAGCGGCATGGGCGAGCAGTACTTC. Protein product: CATSRVVTSGMGEQYF. Variable domain in full (rest from reference TRBV15 and TRBJ2-7): DAMVIQNPRYQVTQFGKPVTLSCSQTLNHNVMYWYQQKSSQAPKLLFHYYDKDFNNEADTPDNFQSRRPNTSFCFLDIRSPGLGDTAMYLCATSRVVTSGMGEQYFGPGTRLTVT.

The chain links TRBV19 to TRBJ1-1; a possible D gene is TRBD1 (5 bases). The ends were cut back, 6 bases at V and 0 bases at J, with 17 bases in the middle. This CDR3 contains 16 residues. In germline, CDR1 is LNHDA, CDR2 SQIVND (reference sequence). CDR3: CASSFHSGGMNTEAFF. The DNA of the CDR3 is TGTGCCAGTAGCTTTCACTCGGGGGGGATGAACACTGAAGCTTTCTTT. Filled out from reference TRBV19 and TRBJ1-1, the complete variable domain reads DGGITQSPKYLFRKEGQNVTLSCEQNLNHDAMYWYRQDPGQGLRLIYYSQIVNDFQKGDIAEGYSVSREKKESFPLTVTSAQKNPTAFYLCASSFHSGGMNTEAFFGQGTRLTVV.

The rearrangement uses TRBV21-1 and TRBJ1-1. TRBV21-1 constitutes a pseudogene. The length of the CDR3 is 14 residues. CDR3 sequence: CASSKGGENTEAFF. CDR3 DNA: TGTGCCAGCAGCAAAGGGGGGGAGAACACTGAAGCTTTCTTT.

The V call is TRBV5-4, the J call TRBJ2-3; TRBD2 matches 7 bases. Looked up from germline, CDR1 is SGHNT and CDR2 is YYREEE (reference sequence). This CDR3 comprises 14 residues. With 4 bases clipped from V and 6 bases from J, the junction kept 8 bases outside the gene matches. CDR3 sequence: CASSPGTTHDTQYF. The DNA for the CDR3 is TGTGCCAGCAGCCCCGGGACTACGCACGATACGCAGTATTTT. Filled out from reference TRBV5-4 and TRBJ2-3, the complete variable domain reads ETGVTQSPTHLIKTRGQQVTLRCSSQSGHNTVSWYQQALGQGPQFIFQYYREEENGRGNFPPRFSGLQFPNYSSELNVNALELDDSALYLCASSPGTTHDTQYFGPGTRLTVL.

The count of this clone is one. J is TRBJ1-1 and V is TRBV9; D is unclear. The CDR3 sequence is 13 residues long. V was cut by 3 bases and J by 7 bases, with 13 bases left in between. CDR1 is SGDLS, CDR2 YYNGEE, per germline. As DNA, the CDR3 is TGTGCCAGCAGCGCGGGGTCCCTTGATGAAGCTTTCTTT. Translation gives CASSAGSLDEAFF.

The V gene is TRBV6-6, the J gene TRBJ1-4, with D unresolved. The CDR3 is 14 amino acids. V lost 6 bases, J lost 3 bases, and 11 bases lay in between. In germline, CDR1 is MNHNY, CDR2 SVGAGI (reference sequence). For the CDR3, the DNA is TGTGCCAGCAGCCCTGGTGCGGCTAATGAAAAACTGTTTTTT. It encodes CASSPGAANEKLFF.

This rearrangement joins TRBV2 to TRBJ2-5, with 7 bases aligning to TRBD1. V was pared by 5 bases and J by 8 bases, with 5 bases of the junction left unmatched. Germline V lookup: CDR1 SNHLY, CDR2 FYNNEI. CDR3 length equals 12 residues. The CDR3 nucleotides are TGTGCCAGCAGTTCGACAGGGAGAACCCAGTACTTC. It yields the protein CASSSTGRTQYF.

This chain uses TRBV6-5 with TRBJ2-7; D not certain. V lost 1 base to trimming and J lost 3 bases, with 7 bases between them. From germline, CDR1 is MNHEY and CDR2 SVGAGI. The CDR3 has 13 residues. In DNA, the CDR3 is TGTGCCAGCAGTTACTTGCAGAACTACGAGCAGTACTTC. Translated: CASSYLQNYEQYF.

The chain couples TRBV6-1 to TRBJ2-5; D gene unclear. CDR3 size: 17 residues. CDR1 and CDR2 from the germline V gene are MNHNS and SASEGT. Deletions cut 2 bases from V and 2 bases from J, with 18 bases between. The CDR3: CASSEIPWAVVQETQYF. CDR3 nucleotide sequence: TGTGCCAGCAGTGAAATTCCATGGGCTGTGGTTCAAGAGACCCAGTACTTC.

This chain joins TRBV10-2 and TRBJ1-1, with D unresolved. Trimming shortened V by 2 bases and J by 6 bases, and 10 bases separated the two germline ends. The V gene's germline CDR1 is WSHSY and CDR2 SAAADI. CDR3 size: 13 residues. The CDR3 region has the DNA TGCGCCAGCAGTGAGGGGTATCTACCTGAAGCTTTCTTT. It specifies CASSEGYLPEAFF.